The present entry profiles one T cell receptor (beta chain) with its context. As yet, its antigen is unknown. cDNA libraries for TCR beta contained unique molecular identifiers. Yield was some 500,000 cDNA molecules from roughly 0.93 to 9.6 million T cells. TCRdb re-called the PCR reads with MiXCR, one entry per CDR3 protein. The sample includes about 810,000 distinct CDR3 sequences, approximately 53% of them seen just once. Between the trimmed V and J ends, which lost 0 bases and 6 bases, there was a span of 10 bases. Germline-derived CDR1 and CDR2 are SGHTA and FQGNSA. The CDR3 spans 14 residues. The source of the sample is a study of post-analysis software for immune sequencing data. Study-level background: Included courses were relapsing-remitting and secondary progressive multiple sclerosis; progressive-relapsing multiple sclerosis was also included.

Regarding the study as a whole: Five or six TRBV segments, TRBV5-6, TRBV5-1 and TRBV20-1 among them, were found more frequent in patients than controls. Controls' normalized Chao1 diversity significantly exceeded that of multiple sclerosis patients.

This chain links TRBV7-2 with TRBJ2-3; D remains ambiguous. This receptor was obtained from a girl between 5 and 17 years old with multiple sclerosis. The specimen was blood. The CDR3 protein is CASSLAQVGDTQYF. The CDR3 region has the DNA TGTGCCAGCAGCTTAGCGCAGGTCGGGGATACGCAGTATTTT.